The clone carrying this T cell receptor beta chain was observed a few times. Its matching antigen is unknown. This sample stems from a study of T cell repertoires in cytomegalovirus infection. Study overall: It was the public TCR beta signatures that indicated both CMV infection and matching HLA type. Study findings and constraints: Ex vivo responses were dominated by HLA-C-restricted CMV-specific TCR beta clonotypes.

Per germline, CDR1 MNHEY and CDR2 SVGEGT. J was trimmed by 0 bases and V by 6 bases; bases with no gene match: 7. The CDR3 length is 17 residues. TCRdb re-derived calls from the reads in MiXCR, one entry per CDR3 protein. The data hold some 300,000 distinct CDR3 sequences, with 15% to 20% observed a single time. The sequence came from a human donor in good health (CMV status not recorded). Some clones in this sample may be carry-over from other donors' samples. The chain uses TRBV6-2 or TRBV6-3 and TRBJ1-6, with TRBD1 identical over 8 bases. The sample comprised PBMCs. The chain's CDR3 is CASSPRTGSSYNSPLHF. Here the CDR3 DNA reads TGTGCCAGCAGCCCTCGGACAGGGAGCTCCTATAATTCACCCCTCCACTTT.